This TCR beta chain is drawn from a study of blood T cells in healthy people across ages (dated by TCRdb to 2014 to 2015). Looking at the study overall: Template switching captured roughly one uniquely barcoded TCR beta cDNA molecule per two T cells in model experiments. The study measured age-related changes in TCR beta repertoire diversity using deep sequencing normalized with unique cDNA molecular identifiers. The donors were split into four age groups: young (average about 15 years), middle-aged (39), aged (more than 60) and long-lived (about 82). Donors of different ages were randomly distributed across sequencing lanes to avoid experimental bias. Two additional independent replicas of 1 million unique cDNA reads from the same blood draw were analyzed for two donors (one aged 18 to 29 and one aged 80 or older). The paper's findings and limits, for the study overall: Observed TCR beta diversity per million T cells fell roughly linearly with age, and a significant reduction was already apparent by age roughly 40. Estimates of total diversity based on one million sequenced T cells were considered lower bounds and underestimates. There was a strong correlation between observed TCR beta diversity and the percentage of naive T cells measured by flow cytometry. Conclusive comparison of naive and antigen-experienced compartments was prevented by the profiling of bulk unsorted PBMCs. Compared with the aged group, more naive CD4+ T cells, fewer expanded clones and increased TCR diversity were shown by the long-lived group, suggesting age selection. The CMV infection status of donors was not known, potentially confounding age-related changes in expanded clonotypes.

There are 17 amino acids in the CDR3, from cysteine to phenylalanine inclusive. CDR3 DNA is the only sequence kept; it has 51 bases, read in frame from the first base. For CDR1 and CDR2, the germline V gene (reference sequence) lists LGHDT and YNNKEL. V is trimmed back by 0 bases and J by 0 bases, and the junction contains 8 bases that no gene match accounts for. Systemically healthy Caucasian individuals from Russia, over 30 in total and aged about 6 to 95 years, were included as donors. Ten milliliters of peripheral blood were collected from each donor into EDTA-treated Vacutainer tubes. Ficoll-Paque density-gradient centrifugation was used to isolate PBMCs, with at least 7 million obtained per sample. Trizol reagent was used to extract total RNA from the PBMCs, yielding at least 6 micrograms per sample. The percentages of naive CD45RAhigh/CD27high T cells were determined by flow cytometry on a PBMC aliquot from every donor.

Receptor amplification or capture employed 5' RACE. The sequencer listed for this sample is Illumina HiSeq 2500. The second PCR ran for roughly 6 to 11 cycles and used a J-beta primer mix along with a sample-barcoded 5' primer. A unique molecular identifier was introduced onto each TCR beta cDNA molecule by a template-switch 5' adaptor carrying 12 random nucleotides. Each sample yielded at least 2.5 million CDR3-containing paired-end reads. First-strand cDNA synthesis was performed from all RNA using the Mint cDNA synthesis kit, with priming by a TRBC-specific oligonucleotide. After uracil-DNA glycosylase treatment, a first 18-cycle PCR used universal primers M1SS and BC2_uni_R on all cDNA. Turning to the authors' computational methods: Each sample was normalized by randomly selecting 1 million high-quality reads, each carrying a distinct molecular identifier. Reads sharing molecular identifiers were discarded rather than binned into consensus sequences. MiTCR, set to a Q25 quality threshold and the strictest error-elimination algorithm, was used for CDR3 identification, clonotype clustering and error correction. A nonparametric unseen species model with Euler transformation was used to estimate a lower bound on total TCR beta diversity. TCRdb trimmed public reads at Q25 via fastp, called clones via MiXCR and kept in-frame beta chains. For every CDR3 protein sequence, its rows merge into one entry that carries the most common genes and DNA. These V and J calls are TCRdb output, not the study's own analysis. For this sample there are about 800,000 distinct CDR3 sequences; 35% to 50% appear just once. The biggest ten clones account for less than 20% of the sample.

On this clonotype: Which antigen it targets is not known. Base qualities were left out, and no much larger clone turns up one base away.

Recombination connected TRBV3-1 to TRBJ2-7; 7 central nucleotides agree with TRBD2. Sequenced sample: blood. This receptor was identified in an elderly man in good health. The DNA sequence is as follows: TGTGCCAGCAGCCAAGATTGGGGAGGGCCAAGCTCCTACGAGCAGTACTTC. This sequence encodes CASSQDWGGPSSYEQYF.